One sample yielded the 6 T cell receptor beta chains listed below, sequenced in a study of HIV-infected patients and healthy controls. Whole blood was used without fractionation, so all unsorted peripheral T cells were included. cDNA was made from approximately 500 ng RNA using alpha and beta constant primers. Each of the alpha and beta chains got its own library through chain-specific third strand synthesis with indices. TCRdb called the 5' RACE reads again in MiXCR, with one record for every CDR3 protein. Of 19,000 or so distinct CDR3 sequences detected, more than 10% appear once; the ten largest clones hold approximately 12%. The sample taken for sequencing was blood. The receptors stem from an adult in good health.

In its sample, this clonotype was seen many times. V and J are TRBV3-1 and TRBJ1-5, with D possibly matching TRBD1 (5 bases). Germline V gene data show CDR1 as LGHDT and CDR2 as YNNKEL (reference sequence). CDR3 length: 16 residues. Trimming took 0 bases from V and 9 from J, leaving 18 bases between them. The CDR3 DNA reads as TGTGCCAGCAGCCAAGACCCGGGACGCCAAGGAGGGCCCCAGCATTTT. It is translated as CASSQDPGRQGGPQHF. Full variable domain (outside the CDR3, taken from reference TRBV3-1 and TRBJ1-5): DTAVSQTPKYLVTQMGNDKSIKCEQNLGHDTMYWYKQDSKKFLKIMFSYNNKELIINETVPNRFSPKSPDKAHLNLHINSLELGDSAVYFCASSQDPGRQGGPQHFGDGTRLSIL.

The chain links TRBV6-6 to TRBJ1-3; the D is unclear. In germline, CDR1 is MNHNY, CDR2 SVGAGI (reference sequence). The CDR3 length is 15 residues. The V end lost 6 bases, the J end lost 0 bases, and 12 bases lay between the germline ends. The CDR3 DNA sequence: TGTGCCAGCAGCCAAACAGAGAGCTCTGGAAACACCATATATTTT. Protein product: CASSQTESSGNTIYF.

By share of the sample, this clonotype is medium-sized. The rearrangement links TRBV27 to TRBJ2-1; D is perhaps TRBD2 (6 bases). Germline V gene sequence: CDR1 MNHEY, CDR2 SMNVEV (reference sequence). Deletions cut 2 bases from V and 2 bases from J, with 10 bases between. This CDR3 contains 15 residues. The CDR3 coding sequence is TGTGCCAGCAGTTTAGCGGGGTACGCCTACAATGAGCAGTTCTTC. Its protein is CASSLAGYAYNEQFF.

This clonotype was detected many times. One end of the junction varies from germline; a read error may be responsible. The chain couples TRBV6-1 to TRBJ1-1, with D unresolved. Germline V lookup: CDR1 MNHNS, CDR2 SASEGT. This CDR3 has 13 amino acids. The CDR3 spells CASSESFDTQAFF. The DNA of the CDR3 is TGTGCCAGCAGTGAATCGTTCGACACTCAAGCTTTCTTT.

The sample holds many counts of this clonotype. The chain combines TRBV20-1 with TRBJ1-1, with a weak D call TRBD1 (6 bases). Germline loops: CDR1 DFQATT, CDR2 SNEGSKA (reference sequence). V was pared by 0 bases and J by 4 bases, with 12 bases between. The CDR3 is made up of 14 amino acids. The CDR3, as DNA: TGCAGTGCTAGAGATAAGGGCAGGGGCACTGAAGCTTTCTTT. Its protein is CSARDKGRGTEAFF.

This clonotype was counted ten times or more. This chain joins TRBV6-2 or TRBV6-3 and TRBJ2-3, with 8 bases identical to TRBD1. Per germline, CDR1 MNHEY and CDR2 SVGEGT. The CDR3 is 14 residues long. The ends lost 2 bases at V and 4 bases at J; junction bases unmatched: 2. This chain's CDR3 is CASSYGTGADTQYF. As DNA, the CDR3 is TGTGCCAGCAGTTACGGGACAGGAGCAGATACGCAGTATTTT.